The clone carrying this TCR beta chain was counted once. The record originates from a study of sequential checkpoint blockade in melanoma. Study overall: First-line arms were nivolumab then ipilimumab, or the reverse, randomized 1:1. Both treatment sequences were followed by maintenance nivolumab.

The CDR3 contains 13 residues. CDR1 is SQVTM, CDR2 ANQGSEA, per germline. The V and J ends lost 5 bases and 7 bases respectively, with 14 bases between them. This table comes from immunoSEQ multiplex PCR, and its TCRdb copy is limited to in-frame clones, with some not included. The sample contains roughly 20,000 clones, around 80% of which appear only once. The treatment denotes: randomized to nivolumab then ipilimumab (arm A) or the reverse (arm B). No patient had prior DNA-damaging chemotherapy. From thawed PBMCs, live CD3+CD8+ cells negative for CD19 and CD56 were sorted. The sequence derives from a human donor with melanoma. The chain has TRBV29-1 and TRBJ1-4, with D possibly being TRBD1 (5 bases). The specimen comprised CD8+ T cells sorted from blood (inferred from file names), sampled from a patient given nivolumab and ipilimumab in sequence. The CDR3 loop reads CSVSTARSEKLFF. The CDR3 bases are TGCAGCGTTTCGACAGCTAGGTCTGAAAAACTGTTTTTT.